Here is one T cell receptor (beta chain) with its context. Its antigen is unknown. The entry originates in a study of beta chain features in type 1 diabetes. Looking at the study overall: Cell yields, gender and age were similar in healthy donors and patients. Findings of the study overall: Type 1 diabetes patients had moderately but significantly shorter TCRB CDR3s in all four CD4+ subsets. Equally in patients and controls, shorter templates might have been favored by PCR.

Sequenced material consisted of expressed TCRB transcripts (all of the isolated RNA was reverse transcribed). Some clones are missing from TCRdb's copy, which holds only in-frame ones; the method was immunoSEQ multiplex PCR. The sample has 300,000 to 450,000 clones, around a tenth seen once. V was shortened by 7 bases and J by 7 bases, with 19 bases between the two germline ends. Germline CDR1 reads MNHNS; CDR2 reads SASEGT. CDR3 length: 14 amino acids. The specimen was central memory CD4+ T cells from blood. The source of this sequence is a man aged 25 to 40 with type 1 diabetes. V is TRBV6-1 and J is TRBJ1-2; a possible D gene is TRBD1 (5 bases). The CDR3 DNA reads TGTGCCAGCATCCGGGACGGAGGATATGGTGGCTACACCTTC. Translated, it gives CASIRDGGYGGYTF.